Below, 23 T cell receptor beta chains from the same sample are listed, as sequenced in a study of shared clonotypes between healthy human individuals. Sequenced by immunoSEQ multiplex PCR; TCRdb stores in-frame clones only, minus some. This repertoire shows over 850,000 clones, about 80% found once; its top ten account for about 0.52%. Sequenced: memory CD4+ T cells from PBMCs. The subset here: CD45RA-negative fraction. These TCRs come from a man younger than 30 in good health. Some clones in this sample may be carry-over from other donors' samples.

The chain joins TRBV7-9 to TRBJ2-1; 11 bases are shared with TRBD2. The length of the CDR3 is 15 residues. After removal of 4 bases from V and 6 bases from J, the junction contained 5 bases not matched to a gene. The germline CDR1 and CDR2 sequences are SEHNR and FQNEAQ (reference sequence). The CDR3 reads CASSSRLAGSNEQFF. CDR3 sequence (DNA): TGTGCCAGCAGCTCAAGACTAGCGGGATCCAATGAGCAGTTCTTC.

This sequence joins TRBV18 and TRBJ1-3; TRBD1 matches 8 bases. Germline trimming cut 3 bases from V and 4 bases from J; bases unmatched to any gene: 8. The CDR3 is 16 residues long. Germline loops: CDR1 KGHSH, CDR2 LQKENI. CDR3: CASSPFDRGVGNTIYF. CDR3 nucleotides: TGTGCCAGCTCACCTTTCGACAGGGGTGTCGGAAACACCATATATTTT. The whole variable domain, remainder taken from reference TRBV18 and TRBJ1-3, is NAGVMQNPRHLVRRRGQEARLRCSPMKGHSHVYWYRQLPEEGLKFMVYLQKENIIDESGMPKERFSAEFPKEGPSILRIQQVVRGDSAAYFCASSPFDRGVGNTIYFGEGSWLTVV.

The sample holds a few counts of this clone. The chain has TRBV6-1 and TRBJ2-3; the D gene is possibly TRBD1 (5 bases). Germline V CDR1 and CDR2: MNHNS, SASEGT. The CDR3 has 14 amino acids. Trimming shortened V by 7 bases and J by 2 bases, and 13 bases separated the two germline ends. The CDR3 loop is CASTASGYTDTQYF. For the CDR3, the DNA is TGTGCCAGCACGGCGTCAGGGTACACAGATACGCAGTATTTT.

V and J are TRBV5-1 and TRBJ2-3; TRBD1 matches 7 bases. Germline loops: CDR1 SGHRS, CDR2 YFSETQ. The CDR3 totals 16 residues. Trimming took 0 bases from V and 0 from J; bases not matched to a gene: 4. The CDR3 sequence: CASSLAGDSSTDTQYF. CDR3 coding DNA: TGCGCCAGCAGCTTGGCAGGGGACAGTAGCACAGATACGCAGTATTTT. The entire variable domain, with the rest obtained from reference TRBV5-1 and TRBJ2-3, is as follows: KAGVTQTPRYLIKTRGQQVTLSCSPISGHRSVSWYQQTPGQGLQFLFEYFSETQRNKGNFPGRFSGRQFSNSRSEMNVSTLELGDSALYLCASSLAGDSSTDTQYFGPGTRLTVL.

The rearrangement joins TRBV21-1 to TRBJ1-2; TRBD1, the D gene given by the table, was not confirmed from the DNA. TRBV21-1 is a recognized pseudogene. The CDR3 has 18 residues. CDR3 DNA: TGTGCCAGCAGCAATTCAGGGTGGGGTTTCTGGGGGCCGGGAGGCTACACCTTC. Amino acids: CASSNSGWGFWGPGGYTF.

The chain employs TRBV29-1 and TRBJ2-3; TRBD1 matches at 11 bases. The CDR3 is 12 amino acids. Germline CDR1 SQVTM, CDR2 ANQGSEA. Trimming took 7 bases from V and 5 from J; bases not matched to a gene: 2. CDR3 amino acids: CSAGQGEDTQYF. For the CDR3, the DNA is TGCAGCGCGGGACAGGGGGAAGATACGCAGTATTTT.

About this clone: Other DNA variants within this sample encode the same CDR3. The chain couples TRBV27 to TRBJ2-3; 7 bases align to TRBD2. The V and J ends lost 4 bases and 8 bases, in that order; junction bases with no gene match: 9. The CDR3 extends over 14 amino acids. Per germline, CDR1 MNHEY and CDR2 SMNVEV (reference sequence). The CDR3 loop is CASSSLGLVGTQYF. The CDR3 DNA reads TGTGCCAGCAGTTCACTCGGACTAGTGGGTACGCAGTATTTT.

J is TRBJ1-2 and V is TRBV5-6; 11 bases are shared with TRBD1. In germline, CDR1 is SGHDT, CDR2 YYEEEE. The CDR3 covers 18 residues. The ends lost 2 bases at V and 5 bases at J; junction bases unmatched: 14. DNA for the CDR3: TGTGCCAGCAGCTTACTCGGACAGGGGGCAGGTTTTCGGTATGGCTACACCTTC. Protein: CASSLLGQGAGFRYGYTF.

The CDR3 is CASSPIAGTYNEQFF. The CDR3 region has the DNA TGTGCCAGCAGCCCTATAGCGGGAACGTACAATGAGCAGTTCTTC. V and J are TRBV11-3 and TRBJ2-1; 8 positions match TRBD2. V shed 5 bases, J shed 4 bases, and the junction held 7 bases outside the gene matches. Germline V gene lookup returns CDR1 SGHNT and CDR2 YENEEA. The CDR3 is made up of 15 amino acids.

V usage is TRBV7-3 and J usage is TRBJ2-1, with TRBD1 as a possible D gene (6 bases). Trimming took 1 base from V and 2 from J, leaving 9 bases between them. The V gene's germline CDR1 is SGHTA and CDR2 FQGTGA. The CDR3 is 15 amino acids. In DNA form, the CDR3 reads TGTGCCAGCAGCTTAAGGGGGCAGGCCTACAATGAGCAGTTCTTC. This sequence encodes CASSLRGQAYNEQFF. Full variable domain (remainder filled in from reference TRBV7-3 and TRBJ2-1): GAGVSQTPSNKVTEKGKYVELRCDPISGHTALYWYRQSLGQGPEFLIYFQGTGAADDSGLPNDRFFAVRPEGSVSTLKIQRTERGDSAVYLCASSLRGQAYNEQFFGPGTRLTVL.

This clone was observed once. The CDR3 here is CASSLDSGSNNEQFF. The DNA of the CDR3 is TGTGCCAGCAGCTTGGATAGCGGGAGTAACAATGAGCAGTTCTTC. The gene calls are TRBV5-4 and TRBJ2-1; 9 positions match TRBD2. Germline values: CDR1 SGHNT, CDR2 YYREEE (reference sequence). This CDR3 has 15 amino acids. The V segment lost 0 bases and the J segment 5 bases; nucleotides outside the gene matches: 3.

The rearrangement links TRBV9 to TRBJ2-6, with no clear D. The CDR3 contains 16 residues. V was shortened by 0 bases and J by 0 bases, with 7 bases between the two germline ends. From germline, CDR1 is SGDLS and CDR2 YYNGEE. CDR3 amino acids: CASSVVGNSGANVLTF. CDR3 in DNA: TGTGCCAGCAGCGTAGTTGGGAACTCTGGGGCCAACGTCCTGACTTTC. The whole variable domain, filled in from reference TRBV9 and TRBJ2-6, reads DSGVTQTPKHLITATGQRVTLRCSPRSGDLSVYWYQQSLDQGLQFLIQYYNGEERAKGNILERFSAQQFPDLHSELNLSSLELGDSALYFCASSVVGNSGANVLTFGAGSRLTVL.

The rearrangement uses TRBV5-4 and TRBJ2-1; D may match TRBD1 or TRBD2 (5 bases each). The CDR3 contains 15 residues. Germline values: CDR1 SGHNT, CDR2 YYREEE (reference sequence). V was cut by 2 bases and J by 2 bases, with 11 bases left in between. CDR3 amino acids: CASSFSGSAYNEQFF. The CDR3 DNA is TGTGCCAGCAGCTTCTCAGGGAGCGCCTACAATGAGCAGTTCTTC.

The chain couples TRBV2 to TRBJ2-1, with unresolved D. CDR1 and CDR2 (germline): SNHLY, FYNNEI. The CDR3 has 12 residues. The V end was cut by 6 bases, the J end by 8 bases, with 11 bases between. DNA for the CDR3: TGTGCCAGCAGCCCCTCTTCAGATGAGCAGTTCTTC. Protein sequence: CASSPSSDEQFF.

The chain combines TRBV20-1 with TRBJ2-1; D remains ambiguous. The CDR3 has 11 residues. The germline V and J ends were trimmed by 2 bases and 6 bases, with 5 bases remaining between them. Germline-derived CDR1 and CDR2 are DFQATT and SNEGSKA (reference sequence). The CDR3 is CSARWVNEQFF. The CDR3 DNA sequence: TGCAGTGCTAGATGGGTCAATGAGCAGTTCTTC.

The CDR3 sequence: CASSPPWDRGHYGYTF. The DNA for the CDR3 is TGTGCCAGCAGCCCGCCGTGGGACAGGGGGCACTATGGCTACACCTTC. The V gene is TRBV11-2, the J gene TRBJ1-2; 12 bases are shared with TRBD1. Unmatched junction bases numbered 7, after V lost 5 bases and J lost 3 bases. Germline CDR1 is SGHAT and CDR2 is FQNNGV. The CDR3 spans 16 residues.

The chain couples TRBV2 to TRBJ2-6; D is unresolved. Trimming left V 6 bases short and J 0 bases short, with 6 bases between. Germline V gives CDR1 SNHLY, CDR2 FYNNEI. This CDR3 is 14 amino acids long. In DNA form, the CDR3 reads TGTGCCAGCAGGACGAGCTCTGGGGCCAACGTCCTGACTTTC. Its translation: CASRTSSGANVLTF. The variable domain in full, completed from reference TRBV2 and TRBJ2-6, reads EPEVTQTPSHQVTQMGQEVILRCVPISNHLYFYWYRQILGQKVEFLVSFYNNEISEKSEIFDDQFSVERPDGSNFTLKIRSTKLEDSAMYFCASRTSSGANVLTFGAGSRLTVL.

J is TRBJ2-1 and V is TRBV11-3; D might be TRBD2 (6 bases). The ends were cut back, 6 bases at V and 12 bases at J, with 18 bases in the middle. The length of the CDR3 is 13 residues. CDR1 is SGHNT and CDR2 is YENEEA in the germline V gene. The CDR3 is CASSSPGLFAQFF. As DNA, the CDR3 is TGTGCCAGCAGTTCTCCGGGACTCTTCGCGCAGTTCTTC.

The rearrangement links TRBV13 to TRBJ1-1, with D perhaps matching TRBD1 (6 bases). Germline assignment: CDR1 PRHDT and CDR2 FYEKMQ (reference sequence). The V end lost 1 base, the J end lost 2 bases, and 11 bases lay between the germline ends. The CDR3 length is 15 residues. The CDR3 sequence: CASSLVRGANTEAFF. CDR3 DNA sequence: TGTGCCAGCAGCTTAGTCAGGGGTGCCAACACTGAAGCTTTCTTT.

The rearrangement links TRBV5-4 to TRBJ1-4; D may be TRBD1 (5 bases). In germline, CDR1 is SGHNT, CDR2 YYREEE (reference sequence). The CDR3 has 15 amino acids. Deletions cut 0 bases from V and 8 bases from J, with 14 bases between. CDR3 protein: CASSLGQGGSEKLFF. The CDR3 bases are TGTGCCAGCAGCTTGGGGCAGGGAGGGTCAGAAAAACTGTTTTTT.

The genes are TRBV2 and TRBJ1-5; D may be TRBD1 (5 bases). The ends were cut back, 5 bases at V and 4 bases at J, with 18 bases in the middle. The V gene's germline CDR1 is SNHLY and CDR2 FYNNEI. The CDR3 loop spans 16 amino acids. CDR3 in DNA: TGTGCCAGCAGTAGAGACAGTCTTCTCTCAAATCAGCCCCAGCATTTT. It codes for CASSRDSLLSNQPQHF.

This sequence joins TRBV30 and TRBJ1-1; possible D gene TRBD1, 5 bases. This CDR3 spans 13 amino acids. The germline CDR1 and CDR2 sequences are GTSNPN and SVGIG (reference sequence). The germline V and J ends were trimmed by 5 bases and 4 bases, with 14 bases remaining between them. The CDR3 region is CAWGAEGSTEAFF. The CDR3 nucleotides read TGTGCCTGGGGGGCCGAGGGGAGCACTGAAGCTTTCTTT. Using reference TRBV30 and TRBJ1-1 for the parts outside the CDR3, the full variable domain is SQTIHQWPATLVQPVGSPLSLECTVEGTSNPNLYWYRQAAGRGLQLLFYSVGIGQISSEVPQNLSASRPQDRQFILSSKKLLLSDSGFYLCAWGAEGSTEAFFGQGTRLTVV.

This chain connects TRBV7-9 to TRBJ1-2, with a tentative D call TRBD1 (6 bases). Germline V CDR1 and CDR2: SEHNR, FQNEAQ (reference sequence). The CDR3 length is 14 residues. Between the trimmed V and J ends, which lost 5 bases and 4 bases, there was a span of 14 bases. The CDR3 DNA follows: TGTGCCAGCAGCCCCGGACAGAGGTTCTATGGCTACACCTTC. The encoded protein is CASSPGQRFYGYTF.